The T cell receptor (beta chain) described here comes from a study of cytomegalovirus exposure and HLA in healthy donors. Deletions cut 5 bases from V and 5 bases from J, with 13 bases between. The CDR3 totals 14 residues. The V gene's germline CDR1 is MNHEY and CDR2 SVGAGI. PCR employed 60 Vbeta and 13 Jbeta primers. Produced via immunoSEQ multiplex PCR; TCRdb's table is partial and in-frame only. The repertoire table contains about 140,000 clones. This receptor was taken from a male donor in good health and CMV-seronegative. Sequencing was carried out using PBMCs. This rearrangement joins TRBV6-5 to TRBJ1-5; D may be TRBD1 (6 bases). The CDR3 spells CASSMGDIDQPQHF. The CDR3 nucleotides are TGTGCCAGCAGTATGGGGGACATCGATCAGCCCCAGCATTTT.